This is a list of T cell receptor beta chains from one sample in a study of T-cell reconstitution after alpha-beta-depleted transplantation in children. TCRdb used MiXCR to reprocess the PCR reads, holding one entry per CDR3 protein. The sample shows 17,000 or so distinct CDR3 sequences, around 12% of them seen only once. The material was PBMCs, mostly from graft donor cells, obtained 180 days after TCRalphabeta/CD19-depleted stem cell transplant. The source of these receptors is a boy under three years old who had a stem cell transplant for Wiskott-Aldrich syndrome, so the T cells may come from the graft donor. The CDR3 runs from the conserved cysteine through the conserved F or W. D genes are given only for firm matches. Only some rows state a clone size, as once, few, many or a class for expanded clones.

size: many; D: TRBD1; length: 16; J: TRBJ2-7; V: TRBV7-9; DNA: TGTGCCAGCAGCTTACCGATAGGGGACAGGGGCTACGAGCAGTACTTC; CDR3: CASSLPIGDRGYEQYF
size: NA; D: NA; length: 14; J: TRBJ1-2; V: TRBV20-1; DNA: TGCAGTGCTAGAAACGGGCAGCCCTTATATGGCTACACCTTC; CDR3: CSARNGQPLYGYTF
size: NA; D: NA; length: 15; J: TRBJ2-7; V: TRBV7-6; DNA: TGTGCCAGCAGCAATAGCTGGGATCGCATTAACGAGCAGTACTTC; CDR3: CASSNSWDRINEQYF
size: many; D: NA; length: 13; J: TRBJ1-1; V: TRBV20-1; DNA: TGCAGTGCTCCAGGACCGAAAAACACTGAAGCTTTCTTT; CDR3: CSAPGPKNTEAFF
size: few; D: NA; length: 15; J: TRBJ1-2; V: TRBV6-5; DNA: TGTGCCAGCAGTTACCACACAGGAGGGAACTATGGCTACACCTTC; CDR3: CASSYHTGGNYGYTF
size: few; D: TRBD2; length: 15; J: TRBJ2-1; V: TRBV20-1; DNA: TGCAGTGCTTTGCGGCTAGCGGGTAGCTACAATGAGCAGTTCTTC; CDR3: CSALRLAGSYNEQFF
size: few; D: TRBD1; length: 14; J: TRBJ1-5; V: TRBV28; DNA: TGTGCCAGCAGTTTACGACAGGGTGGTCAGCCCCAGCATTTT; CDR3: CASSLRQGGQPQHF
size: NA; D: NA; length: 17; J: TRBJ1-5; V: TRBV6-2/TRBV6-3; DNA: TGTGCCAGCAGTTACGTCGGGGGGCGCAGGGGCAATCAGCCCCAGCATTTT; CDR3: CASSYVGGRRGNQPQHF
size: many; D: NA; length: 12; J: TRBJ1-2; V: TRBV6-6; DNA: TGTGCCAGCGAGGATAGCTATTACGGCTACACCTTC; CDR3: CASEDSYYGYTF
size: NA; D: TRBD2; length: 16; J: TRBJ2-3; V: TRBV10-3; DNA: TGTGCCATCAGTGCTACACTAGCGGTGGGCACAGATACGCAGTATTTT; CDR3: CAISATLAVGTDTQYF
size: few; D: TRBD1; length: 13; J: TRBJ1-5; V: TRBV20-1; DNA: TGCAGTGCTAGGGGGACAGGCAATCAGCCCCAGCATTTT; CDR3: CSARGTGNQPQHF
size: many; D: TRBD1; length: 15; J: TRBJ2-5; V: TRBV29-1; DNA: TGCAGCGTTGAATACGACAGGGGGCGGCAAGAGACCCAGTACTTC; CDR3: CSVEYDRGRQETQYF
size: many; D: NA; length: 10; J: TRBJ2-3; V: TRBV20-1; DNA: TGCAGTGCTAGTGACCATACGCAGTATTTT; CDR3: CSASDHTQYF
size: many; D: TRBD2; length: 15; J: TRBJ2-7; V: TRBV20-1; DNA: TGCAGTGCCCAGGAGACTAGCGGGAGCTCGGGCGAGCAGTACTTC; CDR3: CSAQETSGSSGEQYF
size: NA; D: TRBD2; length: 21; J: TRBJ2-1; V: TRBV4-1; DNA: TGCGCCAGCAGCCAACCCCCCGGGGGAACTAGCGGGGGGAGCTCCTACAATGAGCAGTTCTTC; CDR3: CASSQPPGGTSGGSSYNEQFF